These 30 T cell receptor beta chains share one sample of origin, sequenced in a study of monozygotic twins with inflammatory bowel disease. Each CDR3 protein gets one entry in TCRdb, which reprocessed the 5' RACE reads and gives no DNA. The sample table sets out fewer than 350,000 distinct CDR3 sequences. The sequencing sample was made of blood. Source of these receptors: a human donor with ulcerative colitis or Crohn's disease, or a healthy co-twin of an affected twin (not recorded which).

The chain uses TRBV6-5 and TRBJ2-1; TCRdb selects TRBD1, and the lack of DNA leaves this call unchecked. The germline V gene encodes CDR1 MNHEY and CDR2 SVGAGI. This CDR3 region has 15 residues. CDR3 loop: CASSLRGTEYNEQFF.

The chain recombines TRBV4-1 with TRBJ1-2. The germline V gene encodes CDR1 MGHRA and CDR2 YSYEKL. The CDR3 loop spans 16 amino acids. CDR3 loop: CASSPNYARKNYGYTF.

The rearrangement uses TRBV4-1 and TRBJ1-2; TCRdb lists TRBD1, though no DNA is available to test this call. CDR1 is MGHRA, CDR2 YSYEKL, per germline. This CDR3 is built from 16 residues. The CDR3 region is CASSQDPGQGVGRYTF.

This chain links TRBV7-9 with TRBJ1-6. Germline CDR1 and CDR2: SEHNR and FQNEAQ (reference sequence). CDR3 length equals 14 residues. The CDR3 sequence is CASTRGIESSPLHF.

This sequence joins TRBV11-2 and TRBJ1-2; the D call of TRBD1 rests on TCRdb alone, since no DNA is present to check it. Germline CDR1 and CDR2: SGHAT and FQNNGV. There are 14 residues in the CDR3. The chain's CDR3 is CASSPTGSNYGYTF.

The CDR3: CSARAGIVGYEQYF. The gene calls are TRBV20-1 and TRBJ2-7. CDR1 is DFQATT, CDR2 SNEGSKA, per germline (reference sequence). The CDR3 loop spans 14 amino acids.

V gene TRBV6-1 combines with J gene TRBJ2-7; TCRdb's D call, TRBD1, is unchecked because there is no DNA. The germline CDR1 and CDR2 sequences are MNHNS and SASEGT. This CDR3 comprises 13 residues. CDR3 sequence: CASSGEGHTSQYF.

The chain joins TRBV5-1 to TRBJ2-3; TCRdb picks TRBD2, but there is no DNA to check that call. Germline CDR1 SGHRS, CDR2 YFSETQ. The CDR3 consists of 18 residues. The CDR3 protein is CASSFGASGGTHTDTQYF.

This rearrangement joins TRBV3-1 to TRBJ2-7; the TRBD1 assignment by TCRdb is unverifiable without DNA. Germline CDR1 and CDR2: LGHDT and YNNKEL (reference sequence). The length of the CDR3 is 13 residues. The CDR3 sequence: CASSHSGQDGQYF.

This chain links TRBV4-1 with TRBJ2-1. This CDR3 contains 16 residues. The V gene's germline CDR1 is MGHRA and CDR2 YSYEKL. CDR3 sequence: CASSQVNQVSYNEQFF.

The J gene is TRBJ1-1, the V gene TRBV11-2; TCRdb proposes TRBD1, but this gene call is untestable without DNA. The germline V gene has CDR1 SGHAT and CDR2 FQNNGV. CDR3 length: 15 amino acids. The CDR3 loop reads CASSLFDPGQRVAFF. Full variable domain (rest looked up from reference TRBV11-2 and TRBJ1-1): EAGVAQSPRYKIIEKRQSVAFWCNPISGHATLYWYQQILGQGPKLLIQFQNNGVVDDSQLPKDRFSAERLKGVDSTLKIQPAKLEDSAVYLCASSLFDPGQRVAFFGQGTRLTVV.

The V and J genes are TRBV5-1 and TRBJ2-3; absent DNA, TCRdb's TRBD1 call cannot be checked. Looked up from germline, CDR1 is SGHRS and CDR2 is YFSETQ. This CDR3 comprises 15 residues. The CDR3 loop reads CASSLRDRAIDTQYF.

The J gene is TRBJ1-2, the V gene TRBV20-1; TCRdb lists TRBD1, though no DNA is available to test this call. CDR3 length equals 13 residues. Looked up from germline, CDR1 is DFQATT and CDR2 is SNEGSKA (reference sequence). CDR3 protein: CSARETGVGGYTF.

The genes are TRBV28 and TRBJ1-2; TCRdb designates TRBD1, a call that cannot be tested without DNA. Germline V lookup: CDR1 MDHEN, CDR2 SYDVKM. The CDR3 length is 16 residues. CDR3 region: CASSPRGPEFFYGYTF.

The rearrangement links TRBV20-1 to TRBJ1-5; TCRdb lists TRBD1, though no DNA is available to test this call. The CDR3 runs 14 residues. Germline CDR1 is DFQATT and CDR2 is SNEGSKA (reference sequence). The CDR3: CSASQTEGFQPQHF.

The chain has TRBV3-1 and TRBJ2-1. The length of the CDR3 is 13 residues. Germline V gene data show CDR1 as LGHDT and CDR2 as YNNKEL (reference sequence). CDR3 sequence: CANSQQTYNEQFF.

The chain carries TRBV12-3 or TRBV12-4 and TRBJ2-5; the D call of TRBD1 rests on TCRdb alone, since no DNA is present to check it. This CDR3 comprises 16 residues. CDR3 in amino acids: CASSLVGSGVQETQYF.

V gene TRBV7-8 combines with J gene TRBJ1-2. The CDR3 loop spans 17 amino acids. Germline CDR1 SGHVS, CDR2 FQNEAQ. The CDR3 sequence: CASSTRSSGGPNYGYTF.

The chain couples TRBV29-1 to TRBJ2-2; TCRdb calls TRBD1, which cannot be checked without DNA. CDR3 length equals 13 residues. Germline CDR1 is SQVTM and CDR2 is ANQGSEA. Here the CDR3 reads CSAPTVSTGELFF.

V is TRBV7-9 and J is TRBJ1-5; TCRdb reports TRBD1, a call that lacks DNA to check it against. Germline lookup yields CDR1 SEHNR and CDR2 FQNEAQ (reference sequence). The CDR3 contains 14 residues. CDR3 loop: CASSPQGAHEPQHF.

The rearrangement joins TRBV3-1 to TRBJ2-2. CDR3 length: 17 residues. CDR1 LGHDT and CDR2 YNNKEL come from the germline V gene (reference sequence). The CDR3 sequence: CASGPNLSGTNTGELFF.

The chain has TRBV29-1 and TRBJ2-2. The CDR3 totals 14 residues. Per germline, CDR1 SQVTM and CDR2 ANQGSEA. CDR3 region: CSVYTVGDTGELFF.

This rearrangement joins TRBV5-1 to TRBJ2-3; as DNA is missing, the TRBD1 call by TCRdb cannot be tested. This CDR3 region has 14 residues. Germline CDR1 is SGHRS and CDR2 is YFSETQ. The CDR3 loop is CASSLAGGHGTQYF. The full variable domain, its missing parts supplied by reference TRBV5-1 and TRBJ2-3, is KAGVTQTPRYLIKTRGQQVTLSCSPISGHRSVSWYQQTPGQGLQFLFEYFSETQRNKGNFPGRFSGRQFSNSRSEMNVSTLELGDSALYLCASSLAGGHGTQYFGPGTRLTVL.

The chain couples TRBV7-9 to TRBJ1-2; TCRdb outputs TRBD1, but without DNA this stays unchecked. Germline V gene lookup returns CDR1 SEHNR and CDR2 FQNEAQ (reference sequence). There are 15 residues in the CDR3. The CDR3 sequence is CASSFDGQGAYGYTF.

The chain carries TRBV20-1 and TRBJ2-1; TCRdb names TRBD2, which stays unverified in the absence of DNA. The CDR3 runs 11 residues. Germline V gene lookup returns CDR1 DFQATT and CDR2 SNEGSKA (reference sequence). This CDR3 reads CSARDGRGQCF.

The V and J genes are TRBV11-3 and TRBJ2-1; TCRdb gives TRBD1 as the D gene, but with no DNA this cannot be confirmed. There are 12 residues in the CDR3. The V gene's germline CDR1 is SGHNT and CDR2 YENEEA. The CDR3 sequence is CASSTYRDEQFF.

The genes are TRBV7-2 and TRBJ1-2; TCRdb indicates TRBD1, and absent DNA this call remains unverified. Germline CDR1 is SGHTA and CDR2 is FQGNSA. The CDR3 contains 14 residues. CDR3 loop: CASSNRQGDSGYTF.

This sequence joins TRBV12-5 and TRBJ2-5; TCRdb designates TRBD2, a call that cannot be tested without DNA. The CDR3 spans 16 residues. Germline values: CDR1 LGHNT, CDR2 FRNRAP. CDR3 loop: CASGSPLAGDQETQYF. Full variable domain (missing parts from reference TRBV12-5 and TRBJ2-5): DARVTQTPRHKVTEMGQEVTMRCQPILGHNTVFWYRQTMMQGLELLAYFRNRAPLDDSGMPKDRFSAEMPDATLATLKIQPSEPRDSAVYFCASGSPLAGDQETQYFGPGTRLLVL.

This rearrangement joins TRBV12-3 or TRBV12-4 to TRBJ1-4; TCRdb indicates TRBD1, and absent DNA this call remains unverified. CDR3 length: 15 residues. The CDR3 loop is CASSKRTGLNEKLFF.

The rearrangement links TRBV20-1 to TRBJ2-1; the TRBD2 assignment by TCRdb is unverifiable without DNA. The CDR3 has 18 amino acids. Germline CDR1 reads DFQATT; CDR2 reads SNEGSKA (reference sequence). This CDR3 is CSARDRGGAERESNEQFF.